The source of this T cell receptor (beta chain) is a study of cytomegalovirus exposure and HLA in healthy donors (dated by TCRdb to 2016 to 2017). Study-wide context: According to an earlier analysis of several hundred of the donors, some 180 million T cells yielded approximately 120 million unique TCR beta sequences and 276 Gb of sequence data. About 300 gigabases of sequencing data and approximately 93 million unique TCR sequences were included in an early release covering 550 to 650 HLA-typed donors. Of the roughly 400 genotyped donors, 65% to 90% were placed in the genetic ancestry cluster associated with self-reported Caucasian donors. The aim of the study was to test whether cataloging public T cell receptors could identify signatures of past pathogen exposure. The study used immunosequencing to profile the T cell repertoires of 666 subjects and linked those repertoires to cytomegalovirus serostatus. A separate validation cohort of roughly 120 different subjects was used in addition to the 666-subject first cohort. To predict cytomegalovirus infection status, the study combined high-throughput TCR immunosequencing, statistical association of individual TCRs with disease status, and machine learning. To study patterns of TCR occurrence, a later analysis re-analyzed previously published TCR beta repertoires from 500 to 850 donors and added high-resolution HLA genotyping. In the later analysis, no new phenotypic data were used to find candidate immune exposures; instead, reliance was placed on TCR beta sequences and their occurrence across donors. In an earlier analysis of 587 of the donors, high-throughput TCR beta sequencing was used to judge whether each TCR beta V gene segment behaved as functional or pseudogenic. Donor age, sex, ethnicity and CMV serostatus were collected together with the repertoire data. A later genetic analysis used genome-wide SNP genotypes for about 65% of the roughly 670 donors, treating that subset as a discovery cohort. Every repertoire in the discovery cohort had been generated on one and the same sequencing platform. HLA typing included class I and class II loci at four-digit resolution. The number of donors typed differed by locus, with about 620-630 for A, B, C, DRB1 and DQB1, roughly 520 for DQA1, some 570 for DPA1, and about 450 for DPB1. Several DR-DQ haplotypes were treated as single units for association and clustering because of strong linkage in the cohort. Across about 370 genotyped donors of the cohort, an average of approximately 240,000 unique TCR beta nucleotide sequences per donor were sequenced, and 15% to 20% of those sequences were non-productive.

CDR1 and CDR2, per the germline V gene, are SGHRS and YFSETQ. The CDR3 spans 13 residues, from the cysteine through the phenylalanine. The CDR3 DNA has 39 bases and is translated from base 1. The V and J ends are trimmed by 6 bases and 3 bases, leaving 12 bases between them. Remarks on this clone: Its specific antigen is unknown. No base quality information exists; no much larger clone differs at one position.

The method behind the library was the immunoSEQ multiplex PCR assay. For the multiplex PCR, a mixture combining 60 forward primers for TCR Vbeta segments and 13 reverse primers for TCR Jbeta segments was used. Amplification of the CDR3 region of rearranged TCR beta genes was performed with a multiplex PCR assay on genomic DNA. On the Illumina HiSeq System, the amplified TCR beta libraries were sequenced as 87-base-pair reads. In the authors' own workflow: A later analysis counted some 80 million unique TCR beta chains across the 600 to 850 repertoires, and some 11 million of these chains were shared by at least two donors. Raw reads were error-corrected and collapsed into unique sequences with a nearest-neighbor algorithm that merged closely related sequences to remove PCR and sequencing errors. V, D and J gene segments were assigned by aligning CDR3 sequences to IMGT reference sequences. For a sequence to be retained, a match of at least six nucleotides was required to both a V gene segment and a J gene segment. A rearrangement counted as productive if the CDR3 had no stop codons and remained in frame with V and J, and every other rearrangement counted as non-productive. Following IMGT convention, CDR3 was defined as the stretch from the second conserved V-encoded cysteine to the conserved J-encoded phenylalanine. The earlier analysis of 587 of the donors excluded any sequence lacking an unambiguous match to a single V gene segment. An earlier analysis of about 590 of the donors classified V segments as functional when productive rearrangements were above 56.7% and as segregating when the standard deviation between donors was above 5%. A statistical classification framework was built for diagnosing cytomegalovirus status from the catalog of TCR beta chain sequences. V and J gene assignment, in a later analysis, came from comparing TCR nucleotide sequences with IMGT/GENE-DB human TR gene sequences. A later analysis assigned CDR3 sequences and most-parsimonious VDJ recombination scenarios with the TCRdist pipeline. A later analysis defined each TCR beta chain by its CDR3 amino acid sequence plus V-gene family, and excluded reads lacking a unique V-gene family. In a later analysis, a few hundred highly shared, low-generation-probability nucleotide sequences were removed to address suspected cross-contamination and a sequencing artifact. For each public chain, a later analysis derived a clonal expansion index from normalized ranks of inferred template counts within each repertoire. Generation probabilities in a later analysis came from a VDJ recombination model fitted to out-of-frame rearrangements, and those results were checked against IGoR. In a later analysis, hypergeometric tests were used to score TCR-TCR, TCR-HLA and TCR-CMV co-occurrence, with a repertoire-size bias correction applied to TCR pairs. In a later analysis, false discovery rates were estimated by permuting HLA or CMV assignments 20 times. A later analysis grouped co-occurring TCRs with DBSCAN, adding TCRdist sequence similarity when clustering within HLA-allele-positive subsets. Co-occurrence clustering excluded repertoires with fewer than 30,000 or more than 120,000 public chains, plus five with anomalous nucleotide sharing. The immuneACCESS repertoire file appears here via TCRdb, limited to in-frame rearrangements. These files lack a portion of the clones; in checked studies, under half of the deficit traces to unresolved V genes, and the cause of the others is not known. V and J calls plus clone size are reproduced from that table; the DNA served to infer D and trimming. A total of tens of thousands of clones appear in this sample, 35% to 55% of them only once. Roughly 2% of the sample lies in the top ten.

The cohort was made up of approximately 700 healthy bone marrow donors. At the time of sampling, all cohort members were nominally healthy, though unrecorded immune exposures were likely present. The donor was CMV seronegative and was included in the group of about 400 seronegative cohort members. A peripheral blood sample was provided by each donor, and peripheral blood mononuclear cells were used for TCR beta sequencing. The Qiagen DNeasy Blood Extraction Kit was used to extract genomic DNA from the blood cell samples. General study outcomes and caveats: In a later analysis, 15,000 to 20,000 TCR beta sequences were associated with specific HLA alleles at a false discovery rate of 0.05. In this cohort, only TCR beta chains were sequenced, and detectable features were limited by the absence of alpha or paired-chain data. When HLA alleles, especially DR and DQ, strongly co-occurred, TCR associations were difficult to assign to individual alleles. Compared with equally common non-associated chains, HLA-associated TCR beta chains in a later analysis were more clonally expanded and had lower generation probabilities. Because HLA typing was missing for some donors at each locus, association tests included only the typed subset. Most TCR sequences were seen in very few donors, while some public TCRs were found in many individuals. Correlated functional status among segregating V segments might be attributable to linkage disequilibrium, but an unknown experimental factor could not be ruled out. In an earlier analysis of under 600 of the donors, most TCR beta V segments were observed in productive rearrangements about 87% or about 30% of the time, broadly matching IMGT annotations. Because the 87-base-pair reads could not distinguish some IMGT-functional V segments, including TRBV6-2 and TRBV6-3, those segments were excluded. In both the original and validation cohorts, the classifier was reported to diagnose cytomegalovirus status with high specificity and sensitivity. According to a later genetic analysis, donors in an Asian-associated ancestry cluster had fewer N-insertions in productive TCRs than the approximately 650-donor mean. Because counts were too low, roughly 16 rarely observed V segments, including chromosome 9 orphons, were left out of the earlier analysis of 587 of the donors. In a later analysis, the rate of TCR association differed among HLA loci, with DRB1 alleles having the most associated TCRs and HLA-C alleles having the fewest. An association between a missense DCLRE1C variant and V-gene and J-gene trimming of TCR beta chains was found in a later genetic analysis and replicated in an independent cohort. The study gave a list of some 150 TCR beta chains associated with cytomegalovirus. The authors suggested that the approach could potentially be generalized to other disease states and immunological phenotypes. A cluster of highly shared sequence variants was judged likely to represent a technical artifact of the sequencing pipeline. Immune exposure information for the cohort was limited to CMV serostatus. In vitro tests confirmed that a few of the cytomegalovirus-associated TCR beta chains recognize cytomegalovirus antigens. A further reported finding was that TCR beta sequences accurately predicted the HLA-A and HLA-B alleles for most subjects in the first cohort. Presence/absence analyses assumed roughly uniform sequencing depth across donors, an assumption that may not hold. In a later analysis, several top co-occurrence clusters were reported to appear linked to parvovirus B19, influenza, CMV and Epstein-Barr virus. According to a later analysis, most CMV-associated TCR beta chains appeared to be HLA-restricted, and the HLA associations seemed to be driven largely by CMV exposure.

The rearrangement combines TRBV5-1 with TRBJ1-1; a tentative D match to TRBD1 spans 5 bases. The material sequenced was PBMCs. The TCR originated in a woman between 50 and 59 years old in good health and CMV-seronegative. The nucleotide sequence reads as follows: TGCGCCAGCAAGTTCGGGGGGGACACTGAAGCTTTCTTT. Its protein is CASKFGGDTEAFF.